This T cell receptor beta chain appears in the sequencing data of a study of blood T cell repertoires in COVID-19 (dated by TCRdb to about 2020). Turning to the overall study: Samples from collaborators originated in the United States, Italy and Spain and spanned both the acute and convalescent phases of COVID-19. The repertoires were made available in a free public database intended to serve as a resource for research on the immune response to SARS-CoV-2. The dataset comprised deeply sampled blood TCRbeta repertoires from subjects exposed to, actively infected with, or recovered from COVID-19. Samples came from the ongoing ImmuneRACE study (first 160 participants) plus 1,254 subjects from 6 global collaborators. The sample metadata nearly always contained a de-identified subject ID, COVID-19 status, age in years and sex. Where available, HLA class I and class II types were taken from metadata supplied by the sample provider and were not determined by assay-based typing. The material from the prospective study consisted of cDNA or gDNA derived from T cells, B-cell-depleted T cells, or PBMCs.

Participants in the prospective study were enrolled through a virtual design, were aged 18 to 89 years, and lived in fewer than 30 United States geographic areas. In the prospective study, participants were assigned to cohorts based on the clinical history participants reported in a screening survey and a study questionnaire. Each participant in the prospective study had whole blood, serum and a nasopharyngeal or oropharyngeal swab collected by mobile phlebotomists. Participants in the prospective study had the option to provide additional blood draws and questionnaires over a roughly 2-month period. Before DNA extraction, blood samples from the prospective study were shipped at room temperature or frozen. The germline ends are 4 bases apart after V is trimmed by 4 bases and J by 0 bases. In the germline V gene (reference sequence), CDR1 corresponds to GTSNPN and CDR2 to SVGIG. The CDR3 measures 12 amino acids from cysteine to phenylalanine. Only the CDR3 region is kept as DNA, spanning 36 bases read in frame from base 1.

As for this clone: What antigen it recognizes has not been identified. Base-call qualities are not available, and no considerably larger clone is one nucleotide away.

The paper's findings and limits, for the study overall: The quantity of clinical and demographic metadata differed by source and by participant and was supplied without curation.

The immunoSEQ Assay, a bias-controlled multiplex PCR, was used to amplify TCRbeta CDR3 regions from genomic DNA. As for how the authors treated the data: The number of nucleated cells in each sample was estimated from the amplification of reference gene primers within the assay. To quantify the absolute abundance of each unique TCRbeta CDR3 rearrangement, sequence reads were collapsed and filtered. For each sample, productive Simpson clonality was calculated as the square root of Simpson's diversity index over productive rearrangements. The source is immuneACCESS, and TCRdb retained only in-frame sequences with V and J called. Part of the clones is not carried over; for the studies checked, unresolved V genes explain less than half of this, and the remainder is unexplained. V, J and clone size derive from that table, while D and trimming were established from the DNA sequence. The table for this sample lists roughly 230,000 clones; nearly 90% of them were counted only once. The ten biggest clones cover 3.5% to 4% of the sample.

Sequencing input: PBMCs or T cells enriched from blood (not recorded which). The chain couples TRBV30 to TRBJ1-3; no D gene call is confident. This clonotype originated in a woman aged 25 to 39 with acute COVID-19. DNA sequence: TGTGCCTGGACCTTCTCTGGAAACACCATATATTTT. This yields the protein CAWTFSGNTIYF.